The rows below give T cell receptor beta chains drawn from one sample of a study of blood T cell repertoires in COVID-19. The repertoire was sequenced with immunoSEQ multiplex PCR; TCRdb's copy has only in-frame clones and lacks some. This sample has some 160,000 clones, with 65% to 85% found just once. Material for sequencing was peripheral blood. These receptors all come from a woman between 70 and 85 years old who had recovered from COVID-19. Both conserved end residues are part of each CDR3. D genes are given only for firm matches. Size is stated for part of the rows, as once, few or many counts, or as a class when the clone is expanded.

size: .; length: 13; J: TRBJ2-5; V: TRBV5-1; D: .; DNA: TGCGCCAGCAGCTTGCCAGGGGAAGAGACCCAGTACTTC; CDR3: CASSLPGEETQYF
size: .; length: 14; J: TRBJ2-1; V: TRBV29-1; D: .; DNA: TGCAGCGTTGAAGATCCCAGGTCTTACAATGAGCAGTTCTTC; CDR3: CSVEDPRSYNEQFF
size: .; length: 15; J: TRBJ2-1; V: TRBV7-3; D: TRBD1; DNA: TGTGCCAGCAGTCCCCCAGGGGGCCAGTACAATGAGCAGTTCTTC; CDR3: CASSPPGGQYNEQFF
size: .; length: 14; J: TRBJ2-3; V: TRBV20-1; D: TRBD2; DNA: TGCAGTGCTAGTCAGCGGGAGAACACAGATACGCAGTATTTT; CDR3: CSASQRENTDTQYF
size: few; length: 15; J: TRBJ2-1; V: TRBV5-4; D: TRBD1; DNA: TGTGCCAGCAGCTCCCCGGGACAGCAATACAATGAGCAGTTCTTC; CDR3: CASSSPGQQYNEQFF
size: .; length: 13; J: TRBJ2-3; V: TRBV5-1; D: .; DNA: TGCGCCAGCACCCTAGGTGGCACAGATACGCAGTATTTT; CDR3: CASTLGGTDTQYF
size: once; length: 13; J: TRBJ1-5; V: TRBV28; D: .; DNA: TGTGCCACCAACGGACCCGGGGGTCAGCCCCAGCATTTT; CDR3: CATNGPGGQPQHF
size: once; length: 13; J: TRBJ1-2; V: TRBV15; D: .; DNA: TGTGCCACCAGCGTTGACAGTCAGCGTGGCTACACCTTC; CDR3: CATSVDSQRGYTF
size: .; length: 14; J: TRBJ1-4; V: TRBV7-9; D: .; DNA: TGTGCCAGCAGCGCCGACAGCGCAGGGGAAAAACTGTTTTTT; CDR3: CASSADSAGEKLFF
size: once; length: 15; J: TRBJ2-7; V: TRBV6-5; D: TRBD2; DNA: TGTGCCAGCACTGGGATAGCGGGGGCCGCCTACGAGCAGTACTTC; CDR3: CASTGIAGAAYEQYF
size: .; length: 14; J: TRBJ1-3; V: TRBV7-2; D: .; DNA: TGTGCCAGCAGCTTAGTTTGGGGCCGAAACACCATATATTTT; CDR3: CASSLVWGRNTIYF
size: .; length: 12; J: TRBJ1-3; V: TRBV30; D: .; DNA: TGTGCCTGGAGTGTACAGGGAAACACCATATATTTT; CDR3: CAWSVQGNTIYF
size: .; length: 18; J: TRBJ2-3; V: TRBV5-1; D: TRBD1; DNA: TGCGCCAGCAGCTTGGTGCCCCCAGGGGGCCCCTCCACAGATACGCAGTATTTT; CDR3: CASSLVPPGGPSTDTQYF
size: .; length: 18; J: TRBJ2-6; V: TRBV2; D: TRBD1; DNA: TGTGCCAGCGTAAGACCGGGACAGGGAGCCTCTGGGGCCAACGTCCTGACTTTC; CDR3: CASVRPGQGASGANVLTF
size: .; length: 15; J: TRBJ2-7; V: TRBV7-2; D: TRBD2; DNA: TGTGCCAGCAGCTCAACACTAGCGGGAGCTGGCGAGCAGTACTTC; CDR3: CASSSTLAGAGEQYF
size: .; length: 14; J: TRBJ2-3; V: TRBV5-8; D: TRBD2; DNA: TGTGCCAGCACCCCGGGGGGGGGCACAGATACGCAGTATTTT; CDR3: CASTPGGGTDTQYF
size: .; length: 14; J: TRBJ2-3; V: TRBV7-3; D: .; DNA: TGTGCCAGCAGCCCTCAGAACAGCGGAGATACGCAGTATTTT; CDR3: CASSPQNSGDTQYF
size: .; length: 15; J: TRBJ2-2; V: TRBV7-8; D: TRBD1; DNA: TGTGCCAGCAGCCTTAGACAGGGGGGGACCGGGGAGCTGTTTTTT; CDR3: CASSLRQGGTGELFF
size: .; length: 15; J: TRBJ2-5; V: TRBV7-3; D: TRBD2; DNA: TGTGCCAGCAGGGTCGGCCGGGGAGGGGCGGAGACCCAGTACTTC; CDR3: CASRVGRGGAETQYF
size: .; length: 14; J: TRBJ2-5; V: TRBV5-1; D: TRBD2; DNA: TGCGCCAGCAGCCGCGGGGGGGTCCAAGAGACCCAGTACTTC; CDR3: CASSRGGVQETQYF
size: .; length: 19; J: TRBJ2-3; V: TRBV19; D: TRBD2; DNA: TGTGCCAGTAGTATAGCGGGAGCGGGAGGCCTTAAAAACACAGATACGCAGTATTTT; CDR3: CASSIAGAGGLKNTDTQYF
size: .; length: 19; J: TRBJ1-5; V: TRBV7-8; D: .; DNA: TGTGCCAGCAGCACCCCGGGACTAAAACCAACGGAGAGGGGTCAGCCCCAGCATTTT; CDR3: CASSTPGLKPTERGQPQHF
size: .; length: 15; J: TRBJ2-1; V: TRBV5-1; D: .; DNA: TGCGCCAGCAGCGCCGCTAGTAACTCCTACAATGAGCAGTTCTTC; CDR3: CASSAASNSYNEQFF
size: .; length: 12; J: TRBJ2-3; V: TRBV19; D: .; DNA: TGTGCCAGTAGTATCAGTCTGGATACGCAGTATTTT; CDR3: CASSISLDTQYF
size: .; length: 12; J: TRBJ2-7; V: TRBV7-7; D: TRBD2; DNA: TGTGCTAGCAGCCCCCCGGGGGGCGAGCAGTACTTC; CDR3: CASSPPGGEQYF
size: few; length: 17; J: TRBJ2-6; V: TRBV5-4; D: TRBD2; DNA: TGTGCCAGCAGCTTGGGATCCGGGACTACTGGGGCCAACGTCCTGACTTTC; CDR3: CASSLGSGTTGANVLTF
size: .; length: 14; J: TRBJ2-7; V: TRBV7-2; D: .; DNA: TGTGCCAGCAGCTTAGGTAGTAGCCCCTACGAGCAGTACTTC; CDR3: CASSLGSSPYEQYF
size: .; length: 18; J: TRBJ2-1; V: TRBV4-3; D: .; DNA: TGCGCCAGCAGCCAAGACCCCCCCCAAGCGAGCTCCTACAATGAGCAGTTCTTC; CDR3: CASSQDPPQASSYNEQFF
size: few; length: 16; J: TRBJ2-6; V: TRBV2; D: .; DNA: TGTGCCAGCAGTGGTGGGCAGGGGACTGGGGCCAACGTCCTGACTTTC; CDR3: CASSGGQGTGANVLTF
size: .; length: 16; J: TRBJ2-3; V: TRBV5-1; D: TRBD2; DNA: TGCGCCAGCAGCTCACTAGCGGGAGACACCTCGGCTACGCAGTATTTT; CDR3: CASSSLAGDTSATQYF
size: .; length: 13; J: TRBJ1-1; V: TRBV28; D: TRBD1; DNA: TGTGCCAGCAGTCCCCAGGGGGGAACTGAAGCTTTCTTT; CDR3: CASSPQGGTEAFF
size: .; length: 17; J: TRBJ2-3; V: TRBV3-1/TRBV3-2; D: TRBD2; DNA: TGTGCCAGCAGCTTCCATTTAGCGGGGGGCCCCGTGGATACGCAGTATTTT; CDR3: CASSFHLAGGPVDTQYF
size: .; length: 14; J: TRBJ2-2; V: TRBV27; D: .; DNA: TGTGCCAGCAGTTTACGAGGAAACACCGGGGAGCTGTTTTTT; CDR3: CASSLRGNTGELFF
size: few; length: 14; J: TRBJ1-5; V: TRBV21-1; D: .; DNA: TGTGCCAGCAACGCGACAGGGAGTCTTCAGCCCCAGCATTTT; CDR3: CASNATGSLQPQHF
size: .; length: 15; J: TRBJ2-2; V: TRBV5-1; D: TRBD1; DNA: TGCGCCAGCAGCCCTGGGACAGGGAGAGGCGGGGAGCTGTTTTTT; CDR3: CASSPGTGRGGELFF
size: .; length: 16; J: TRBJ2-2; V: TRBV15; D: TRBD1; DNA: TGTGCCACCGGAGAACAGGGGGCGCCGAACACCGGGGAGCTGTTTTTT; CDR3: CATGEQGAPNTGELFF
size: .; length: 14; J: TRBJ2-3; V: TRBV19; D: .; DNA: TGTGCCAGTAGAGCCGGGGGTGGAGGAGATACGCAGTATTTT; CDR3: CASRAGGGGDTQYF
size: .; length: 18; J: TRBJ2-6; V: TRBV5-1; D: TRBD1; DNA: TGCGCCAGCAGCGCCGGACAGGGGGCCGCCTCTGGGGCCAACGTCCTGACTTTC; CDR3: CASSAGQGAASGANVLTF
size: .; length: 14; J: TRBJ1-2; V: TRBV3-1/TRBV3-2; D: TRBD1; DNA: TGTGCCAGCAGCCAGTGGACAGGGAGTGAGGGCTACACCTTC; CDR3: CASSQWTGSEGYTF
size: .; length: 16; J: TRBJ2-3; V: TRBV4-3; D: TRBD2; DNA: TGCGCCAGCAGCCATGACCTAGCGGGAGCCACAGATACGCAGTATTTT; CDR3: CASSHDLAGATDTQYF
size: .; length: 18; J: TRBJ1-1; V: TRBV5-1; D: .; DNA: TGCGCCAGCAGCTTGGCAGGGATATCTACCGCTATGAACACTGAAGCTTTCTTT; CDR3: CASSLAGISTAMNTEAFF
size: .; length: 16; J: TRBJ2-1; V: TRBV5-1; D: TRBD2; DNA: TGCGCCAGCAGCTTGGTGGGCGGGAGAGTTTACAATGAGCAGTTCTTC; CDR3: CASSLVGGRVYNEQFF
size: few; length: 14; J: TRBJ1-4; V: TRBV27; D: .; DNA: TGTGCCAGCACCCTGGGGGGACCTAATGAAAAACTGTTTTTT; CDR3: CASTLGGPNEKLFF
size: .; length: 17; J: TRBJ2-5; V: TRBV2; D: TRBD2; DNA: TGTGCCAGCGGGGCGGCTTGGTGGGCTAGCGGGGCAGAGACCCAGTACTTC; CDR3: CASGAAWWASGAETQYF
size: .; length: 14; J: TRBJ2-7; V: TRBV7-2; D: .; DNA: TGTGCCAGCAGCTTGGGGCAGGCGCGATACGAGCAGTACTTC; CDR3: CASSLGQARYEQYF